The rows below give T cell receptor beta chains drawn from one sample of a study of response to subunit inactivated influenza vaccine. A single record per CDR3 protein comes from TCRdb applying MiXCR to the RT-PCR reads. The top ten clones hold roughly 10% of a sample with around 580,000 distinct CDR3 sequences, over 9.5% of them seen once. The sequenced sample was PBMCs from blood, obtained on the day of vaccination. Receptors were obtained from a man between 45 and 60 years old who received an inactivated influenza vaccine. Each CDR3 is given with its conserved first and last residue. The D gene is left open where the match is weak. A clone size is listed for some rows: how often the clone was seen (once, few, many), or a class if it is expanded.

d_call	clone_size	v_call	j_call	cdr3_aa	cdr3_nt
.	few	TRBV5-5	TRBJ2-1	CASRGTGNLQFF	TGTGCCAGCAGAGGAACGGGCAACCTGCAGTTCTTC
.	many	TRBV20-1	TRBJ1-1	CSARELGASTEAFF	TGCAGTGCTAGAGAGCTGGGGGCGAGCACTGAAGCTTTCTTT
TRBD2	few	TRBV5-1	TRBJ2-3	CASNLAGYGTQYF	TGCGCCAGCAACCTAGCGGGATACGGTACGCAGTATTTT
.	many	TRBV27	TRBJ2-6	CASSPLEFSGANVLTF	TGTGCCAGCAGTCCCCTAGAGTTCTCTGGGGCCAACGTCCTGACTTTC
.	.	TRBV6-6	TRBJ2-5	CASSYSGEQTQYF	TGTGCCAGCAGTTACTCGGGAGAACAGACCCAGTACTTC
.	many	TRBV9	TRBJ2-3	CASSVGTVSTDTQYF	TGTGCCAGCAGCGTAGGCACGGTTAGCACAGATACGCAGTATTTT
.	many	TRBV9	TRBJ1-5	CASSVGDGNQPQHF	TGTGCCAGCAGCGTAGGCGACGGCAATCAGCCCCAGCATTTT
TRBD2	.	TRBV4-2	TRBJ2-5	CASSQASGGGKETQYF	TGTGCCAGCAGCCAAGCTAGCGGGGGCGGGAAAGAGACCCAGTACTTC
.	.	TRBV7-2	TRBJ2-1	CASSLVAIEQFF	TGTGCCAGCAGCTTAGTGGCTATTGAGCAGTTCTTC
.	.	TRBV18	TRBJ2-7	CASSPPSGSYEQYF	TGTGCCAGCTCACCACCCTCGGGATCCTACGAGCAGTACTTC
TRBD1	few	TRBV5-1	TRBJ1-4	CASSTQGQGAYEKLFF	TGCGCCAGCAGCACCCAAGGACAGGGGGCGTATGAAAAACTGTTTTTT
TRBD1	.	TRBV6-5	TRBJ2-5	CASSYFETGEQETQYF	TGTGCCAGCAGTTACTTCGAGACAGGGGAACAAGAGACCCAGTACTTC
.	few	TRBV20-1	TRBJ2-7	CSARDGQGEQYF	TGCAGTGCTAGAGATGGGCAAGGCGAGCAGTACTTC
.	.	TRBV29-1	TRBJ2-7	CSVVASTYEQYF	TGCAGCGTTGTAGCGAGTACCTACGAGCAGTACTTC
TRBD2	.	TRBV15	TRBJ2-5	CATRSGGGAPIQETQYF	TGTGCCACCCGGAGTGGCGGGGGGGCCCCAATCCAAGAGACCCAGTACTTC
.	many	TRBV5-1	TRBJ1-1	CASSLKAPNTEAFF	TGCGCCAGCAGCTTAAAAGCTCCGAACACTGAAGCTTTCTTT
.	few	TRBV12-3/TRBV12-4	TRBJ2-5	CASSSREVSETQYF	TGTGCCAGCAGTTCGAGGGAAGTCTCCGAGACCCAGTACTTC
TRBD1	many	TRBV4-3	TRBJ2-7	CASSRAQGTYEQYF	TGCGCCAGCAGCCGGGCACAGGGGACCTACGAGCAGTACTTC
TRBD2	few	TRBV7-9	TRBJ2-2	CASSLVGLAAGELFF	TGTGCCAGCAGCTTAGTAGGACTAGCGGCCGGGGAGCTGTTTTTT
.	.	TRBV28	TRBJ1-1	CASRFGGSNTEAFF	TGTGCCAGCAGGTTCGGCGGGTCGAACACTGAAGCTTTCTTT
TRBD1	many	TRBV4-1	TRBJ2-7	CASSRPGQGYEQYF	TGCGCCAGCAGCCGGCCGGGACAGGGCTACGAGCAGTACTTC
.	few	TRBV20-1	TRBJ1-1	CSAKRGPTEAFF	TGCAGTGCTAAAAGGGGACCCACTGAAGCTTTCTTT
.	few	TRBV12-3/TRBV12-4	TRBJ2-2	CASSLRLGPSNTGELFF	TGTGCCAGCAGTTTACGTCTCGGGCCCTCGAACACCGGGGAGCTGTTTTTT
.	few	TRBV20-1	TRBJ1-4	CSASLPGASEKLFF	TGCAGTGCTAGTCTTCCAGGGGCCAGTGAAAAACTGTTTTTT
TRBD2	few	TRBV7-2	TRBJ2-7	CASSDGLVAYEQYF	TGTGCCAGCAGCGACGGACTAGTGGCCTACGAGCAGTACTTC
TRBD2	few	TRBV12-3/TRBV12-4	TRBJ2-3	CASTRGLAGAGWTQYF	TGTGCCAGCACACGGGGACTAGCGGGGGCTGGGTGGACGCAGTATTTT
TRBD2	.	TRBV7-3	TRBJ2-3	CASSPLAGEFADTQYF	TGTGCCAGCAGCCCCCTAGCGGGAGAGTTCGCAGATACGCAGTATTTT
TRBD1	few	TRBV20-1	TRBJ2-1	CSAFSSRDRGSEFF	TGCAGTGCGTTCTCATCCCGGGACAGGGGGTCGGAGTTCTTC
TRBD1	many	TRBV20-1	TRBJ2-1	CSAHRDRGFNEQFF	TGCAGTGCTCACCGGGACAGGGGGTTCAATGAGCAGTTCTTC
.	.	TRBV5-8	TRBJ2-1	CASSFQGLPYNEQFF	TGTGCCAGCAGCTTTCAGGGTTTACCCTACAATGAGCAGTTCTTC
TRBD1	.	TRBV5-6	TRBJ2-2	CASSSLGGRTGELFF	TGTGCCAGCAGCTCGTTAGGGGGCCGGACCGGGGAGCTGTTTTTT
TRBD1	.	TRBV5-1	TRBJ2-5	CASSPPGQLSETQYF	TGCGCCAGCAGCCCTCCGGGACAGCTGTCAGAGACCCAGTACTTC